The 10 T cell receptor beta chains listed next were all sequenced from one sample in a study of patients and donors after allogeneic stem cell transplantation. MiXCR, applied by TCRdb to the RT-PCR reads, yields one record per CDR3 protein. The sample has tens of thousands of distinct CDR3 sequences, about 48% seen once; the top ten hold approximately 60%. The material sequenced was blood, either unsorted or a sorted T cell fraction (not recorded which). These receptors originate from a human donor who was either an allogeneic HSCT recipient or a stem cell or donor lymphocyte infusion donor (not recorded which). It is not recorded whose cells these are; they may come from a transplant donor.

The J gene is TRBJ2-4, the V gene TRBV10-3; tentatively, D is TRBD1 or TRBD2 (7 bases each). Trimming took 10 bases from V and 0 from J, leaving 22 bases between them. The CDR3 length is 17 residues. The germline V gene has CDR1 ENHRY and CDR2 SYGVKD. The CDR3 coding sequence is TGTGCCACCACAGGGGCGGGAGACGGATTAGCCAAAAACATTCAGTACTTC. It specifies CATTGAGDGLAKNIQYF.

This clonotype was observed a handful of times. This chain joins TRBV6-6 and TRBJ1-1; 7 bases fit TRBD1. Germline loops: CDR1 MNHNY, CDR2 SVGAGI (reference sequence). This CDR3 has 16 amino acids. V trimming: 4 bases; J trimming: 2 bases; junction bases outside the gene matches: 10. The chain's CDR3 is CASSFPPRDSNTEAFF. The CDR3 DNA is TGTGCCAGCAGTTTTCCCCCCAGGGACAGCAACACTGAAGCTTTCTTT.

V is TRBV6-6 and J is TRBJ1-1, with TRBD1 matching 10 bases. Per germline, CDR1 MNHNY and CDR2 SVGAGI (reference sequence). After removal of 2 bases from V and 4 bases from J, the junction contained 10 bases not matched to a gene. This CDR3 contains 17 residues. CDR3 sequence reads: CASSYGTGAFRGTEAFF. As DNA, the CDR3 is TGTGCCAGCAGTTACGGGACAGGGGCCTTTAGAGGCACTGAAGCTTTCTTT.

The V and J genes are TRBV14 and TRBJ2-7; the D gene is possibly TRBD1 (5 bases). This CDR3 is 15 amino acids long. Between the trimmed V and J ends, which lost 4 bases and 5 bases, there was a span of 18 bases. The germline V gene encodes CDR1 SGHDN and CDR2 FVKESK. The chain's CDR3 is CASSPTEYSRDEQYF. CDR3 nucleotides: TGTGCCAGCAGCCCAACTGAATACTCCAGGGACGAGCAGTACTTC.

This clonotype was counted a few times. The genes are TRBV12-3 or TRBV12-4 and TRBJ1-2, with no clear D. This CDR3 has 12 amino acids. Trimming took off 6 bases at V and 8 bases at J, with 13 bases between the two ends. As DNA, the CDR3 is TGTGCCAGCAGCCCCTTTATCCAGGGCTACACCTTC. Its translation is CASSPFIQGYTF.

The V gene is TRBV5-4, the J gene TRBJ1-6, with D maybe TRBD1 (6 bases). The CDR3 is made up of 15 amino acids. CDR1 and CDR2 (germline): SGHNT, YYREEE (reference sequence). V lost 0 bases to trimming and J lost 10 bases, with 14 bases between them. CDR3 coding DNA: TGTGCCAGCAGCTTGGATATCAGGGGATTGTCACCCCTCCACTTT. It encodes CASSLDIRGLSPLHF.

In this sample, this clonotype turned up a few times. This sequence joins TRBV3-1 and TRBJ1-1; D ambiguous. The germline CDR1 and CDR2 sequences are LGHDT and YNNKEL (reference sequence). Trimming took 1 base from V and 0 from J, leaving 9 bases between them. CDR3 length equals 15 residues. This CDR3 is CASSQGVLMNTEAFF. The CDR3 nucleotides are TGTGCCAGCAGCCAAGGGGTACTCATGAACACTGAAGCTTTCTTT. The full variable domain, its missing parts supplied by reference TRBV3-1 and TRBJ1-1, is DTAVSQTPKYLVTQMGNDKSIKCEQNLGHDTMYWYKQDSKKFLKIMFSYNNKELIINETVPNRFSPKSPDKAHLNLHINSLELGDSAVYFCASSQGVLMNTEAFFGQGTRLTVV.

The V gene is TRBV6-2 or TRBV6-3, the J gene TRBJ1-1; the match to TRBD1 covers 7 bases. Germline V lookup: CDR1 MNHEY, CDR2 SVGEGT. The CDR3 spans 14 residues. V shed 6 bases, J shed 6 bases, and the junction held 10 bases outside the gene matches. In nucleotides, the CDR3 is TGTGCCAGCAGACCACAGGGGCTTAACGCTGAAGCTTTCTTT. It is translated as CASRPQGLNAEAFF.

CDR3 in amino acids: CASSLQGQLTGELFF. In DNA, the CDR3 is TGTGCCAGCAGCCTACAGGGACAGCTAACCGGGGAGCTGTTTTTT. The V call is TRBV7-8, the J call TRBJ2-2; 7 nucleotides line up with TRBD1. There are 15 residues in the CDR3. With 5 bases clipped from V and 5 bases from J, the junction kept 8 bases outside the gene matches. From germline, CDR1 is SGHVS and CDR2 FQNEAQ.

V is TRBV6-6 and J is TRBJ1-2; D is unclear. CDR1 and CDR2 (germline): MNHNY, SVGAGI (reference sequence). The CDR3 loop spans 10 amino acids. The germline V and J ends were trimmed by 10 bases and 0 bases, with 3 bases remaining between them. CDR3 residues: CATTNYGYTF. The CDR3 DNA sequence: TGTGCCACCACTAACTATGGCTACACCTTC.